This record concerns one TCR beta chain sequence. The antigen remains undetermined. Amplification used 60 Vbeta primers and 13 Jbeta primers. Sequenced by immunoSEQ multiplex PCR; TCRdb stores in-frame clones only, minus some. This table has 110,000 or so clones, roughly 79% appearing once. This sample is part of a study of cytomegalovirus exposure and HLA in healthy donors. Overall study results and limits: Reportedly, TCR beta sequences accurately predicted HLA-A and HLA-B alleles in most subjects. Analysis performed later found more than 15,000 TCR beta sequences associated with HLA alleles at 0.05 false discovery rate. The authors enumerated some 160 TCR beta chains as linked to cytomegalovirus.

This clonotype was obtained from a male donor in good health and CMV-seronegative. Sequenced material: PBMCs.

The CDR3, as DNA: TGCGCCAGCAGCTTTACAGGGGCCGGGGAGCTGTTTTTT. Translation: CASSFTGAGELFF. V usage is TRBV5-1 and J usage is TRBJ2-2, with 7 bases aligning to TRBD1. V shed 2 bases and J 6 bases; nucleotides not matched to a gene: 1. The CDR3 is 13 amino acids. CDR1 is SGHRS, CDR2 YFSETQ, per germline.